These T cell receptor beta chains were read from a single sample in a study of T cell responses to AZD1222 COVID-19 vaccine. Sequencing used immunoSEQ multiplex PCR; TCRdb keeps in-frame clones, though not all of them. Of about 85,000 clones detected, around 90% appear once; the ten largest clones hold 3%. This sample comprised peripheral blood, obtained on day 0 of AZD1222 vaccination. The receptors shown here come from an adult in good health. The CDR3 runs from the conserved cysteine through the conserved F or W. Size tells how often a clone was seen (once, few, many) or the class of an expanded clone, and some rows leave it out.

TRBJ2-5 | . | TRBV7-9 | CASSLVAGQVTQYF
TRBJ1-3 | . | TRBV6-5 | CASRAPGTFGNTIYF
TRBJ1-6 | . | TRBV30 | CAWREGGVRSPLHF
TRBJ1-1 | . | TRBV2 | CASSSQGNTEAFF
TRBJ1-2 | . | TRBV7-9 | CASSLEAAGPSNYGYTF
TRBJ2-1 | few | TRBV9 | CASSADSGARFF
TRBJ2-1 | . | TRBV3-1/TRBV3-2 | CASSRQNGRAAFF
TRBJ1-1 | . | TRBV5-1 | CASSLASGTEAFF
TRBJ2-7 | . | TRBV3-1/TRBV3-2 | CASSLRGVEEQYF
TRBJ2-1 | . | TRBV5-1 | CASSPTTSGDYNEQFF
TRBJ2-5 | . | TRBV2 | CASRASESGGRLETQYF
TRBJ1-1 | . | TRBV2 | CASRQGRMNTEAFF
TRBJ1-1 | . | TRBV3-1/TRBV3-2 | CASSTDMNTEAFF
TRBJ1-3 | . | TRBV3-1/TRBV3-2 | CASSQDRQRGNTIYF
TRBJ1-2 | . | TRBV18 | CASSPGGGANYGYTF
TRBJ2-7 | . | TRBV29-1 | CSVETTREPYEQYF
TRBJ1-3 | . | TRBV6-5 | CASGGYNGNTIYF
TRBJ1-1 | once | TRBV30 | CAWSAVNTEAFF
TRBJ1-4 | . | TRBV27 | CASSLRGNNEKLFF
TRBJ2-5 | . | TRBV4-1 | CASSQELVIQETQYF
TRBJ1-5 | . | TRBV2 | CASTRGTIGQPQHF
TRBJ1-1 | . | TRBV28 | CASSSGTYQGTEAFF
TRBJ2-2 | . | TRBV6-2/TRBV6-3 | CASSRAETGELFF
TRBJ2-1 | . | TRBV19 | CASSLGGSYNEQFF
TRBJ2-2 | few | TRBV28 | CAIAPSGRETGELFF
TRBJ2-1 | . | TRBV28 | CASSSAAGSGYNEQFF
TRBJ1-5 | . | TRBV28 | CASSFPTRNQPQHF
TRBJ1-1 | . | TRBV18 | CASSPRPQGPEAFF
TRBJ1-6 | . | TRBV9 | CASSADNSPLHF
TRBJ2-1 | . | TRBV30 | CAWSPPGEQFF
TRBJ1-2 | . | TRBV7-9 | CASSRTLSAGYTF
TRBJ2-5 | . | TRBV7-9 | CASRLRGDGETQYF
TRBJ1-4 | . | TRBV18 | CASSPPSGQGREKLFF
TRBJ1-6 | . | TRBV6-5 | CASNGRADSPLHF
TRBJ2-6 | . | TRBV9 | CASSVAGGARGANVLTF
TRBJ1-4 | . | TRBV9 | CASSEQGPEGEKLFF
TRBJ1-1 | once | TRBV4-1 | CASSQSRSNTEAFF
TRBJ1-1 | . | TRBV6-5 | CASSAGAEAFF
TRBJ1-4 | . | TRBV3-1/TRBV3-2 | CASRGGRNGATNEKLFF
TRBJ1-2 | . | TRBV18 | CASSPETGAYGYTF
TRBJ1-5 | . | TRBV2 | CASSEQGTSRNQPQHF
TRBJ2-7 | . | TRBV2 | CASTRGAISYEQYF
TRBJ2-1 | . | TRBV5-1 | CASSLAGTSGAPSSYNEQFF
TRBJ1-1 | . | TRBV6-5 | CASRRDRANTEAFF
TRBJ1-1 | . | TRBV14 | CASSQVGRGVEAFF
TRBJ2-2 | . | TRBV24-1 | CATYSGASGPPANTGELFF
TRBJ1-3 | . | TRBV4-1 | CASSQDRGNSGNTIYF
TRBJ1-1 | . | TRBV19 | CASSTGGNTEAFF
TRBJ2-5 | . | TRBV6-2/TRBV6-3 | CASSPLRRQVGETQYF
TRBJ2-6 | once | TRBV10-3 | CAISAGTAGGSGANVLTF
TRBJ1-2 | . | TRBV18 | CASSKDQGALGYTF
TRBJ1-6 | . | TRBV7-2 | CASSFPKTGGSPLHF